This TCR beta chain was captured in a study of T cell responses to AZD1222 COVID-19 vaccine. Study-wide findings and caveats: There were repertoire samples only from the period after the peak T cell response.

This clone was seen a single time. Its antigen remains unknown. The V gene's germline CDR1 is MNHEY and CDR2 SVGEGT. V lost 6 bases, J lost 3 bases, and 7 bases stayed unmatched. This CDR3 has 15 residues. Generated by immunoSEQ multiplex PCR, the TCRdb table keeps only in-frame clones and is missing some. The sample has about 130,000 clones; roughly nine tenths are singletons. The clonotype was recovered from an adult in good health. This sample comprised peripheral blood, obtained on day 0 of AZD1222 vaccination. The chain is built from TRBV6-2 or TRBV6-3 and TRBJ2-4, with 8 bases matching TRBD2. The CDR3 protein is CASRYRAGGKNIQYF. The DNA of the CDR3 is TGTGCCAGCAGGTACAGGGCGGGGGGCAAAAACATTCAGTACTTC.